A selection of T cell receptor beta chains follows, all from one sample in a study of blood T cell repertoires in COVID-19. Produced via immunoSEQ multiplex PCR; TCRdb's table is partial and in-frame only. The table records tens of thousands of clones, roughly four fifths of them present only once. The sequenced sample was peripheral blood. These receptors were collected from a man aged 70 or older with active COVID-19. The CDR3 runs from the conserved cysteine through the conserved F or W. A D gene is named only where the DNA matches it firmly. Rows give clone size only sometimes, using once, few, many, or a class for an expanded clone.

>15|TRBJ1-4|.|TRBD1|TRBV11-2
CASSLGTGAEEKLFF
TGTGCCAGCAGCTTGGGAACAGGGGCAGAGGAAAAACTGTTTTTT
>14|TRBJ2-4|.|.|TRBV5-1
CASSFDKNKNIQYF
TGCGCCAGCAGCTTCGACAAAAACAAAAACATTCAGTACTTC
>13|TRBJ2-4|.|.|TRBV7-9
CASSLTLANIQYF
TGTGCCAGCAGCTTAACACTAGCCAACATTCAGTACTTC
>12|TRBJ2-5|.|TRBD2|TRBV6-6
CASGLAEETQYF
TGTGCCAGTGGACTAGCGGAAGAGACCCAGTACTTC
>14|TRBJ1-2|.|TRBD1|TRBV7-2
CASSSGTGNYGYTF
TGTGCCAGCAGCTCCGGGACAGGGAACTATGGCTACACCTTC
>12|TRBJ1-2|.|TRBD1|TRBV2
CAGRGEDREHTF
TGTGCCGGACGAGGGGAGGACAGGGAGCACACCTTC
>15|TRBJ2-7|.|.|TRBV27
CASSLFRFSSYEQYF
TGTGCCAGCAGTTTATTCCGCTTTAGCTCCTACGAGCAGTACTTC
>13|TRBJ2-4|few|.|TRBV30
CASAITSKNIQYF
TGTGCCTCAGCGATAACCTCCAAAAACATTCAGTACTTC
>16|TRBJ1-1|.|TRBD1|TRBV7-3
CASSLHRGGMNTEAFF
TGTGCCAGCAGCCTCCACAGGGGGGGGATGAACACTGAAGCTTTCTTT
>15|TRBJ1-1|few|.|TRBV2
CASSEAGVGNTEAFF
TGTGCCAGCAGTGAGGCAGGGGTGGGGAACACTGAAGCTTTCTTT
>13|TRBJ1-6|.|.|TRBV12-3/TRBV12-4
CASRQTGESPLHF
TGTGCCAGCAGACAGACAGGTGAATCACCCCTCCACTTT
>13|TRBJ2-7|.|.|TRBV18
CASSPNGGYEQYF
TGTGCCAGCTCACCGAACGGGGGCTACGAGCAGTACTTC
>18|TRBJ2-3|.|.|TRBV7-3
CASSLGGLRGGAPDTQYF
TGTGCCAGCAGCTTGGGGGGCCTCAGAGGGGGGGCCCCAGATACGCAGTATTTT
>14|TRBJ1-5|.|.|TRBV7-2
CASSSFEEGQPQHF
TGTGCCAGCAGCTCTTTTGAGGAGGGCCAGCCCCAGCATTTT
>13|TRBJ1-6|few|.|TRBV2
CASSDELNSPLHF
TGTGCCAGCAGTGACGAACTTAATTCACCCCTCCACTTT
>12|TRBJ2-7|.|.|TRBV5-6
CASSLERYEQYF
TGTGCCAGCAGCTTGGAGCGCTACGAGCAGTACTTC
>15|TRBJ1-2|.|TRBD1|TRBV9
CASSVEWTGGYGYTF
TGTGCCAGCAGCGTAGAATGGACAGGGGGCTATGGCTACACCTTC
>14|TRBJ2-3|once|TRBD2|TRBV4-1
CASSRGLAGDTQYF
TGCGCCAGCAGCCGGGGACTAGCGGGTGATACGCAGTATTTT
>15|TRBJ2-7|.|TRBD2|TRBV19
CASSIELAGFYEQYF
TGTGCCAGTAGTATAGAACTAGCGGGGTTCTACGAGCAGTACTTC
>14|TRBJ2-7|.|.|TRBV27
CASSLWPGEYEQYF
TGTGCCAGCAGTTTATGGCCAGGGGAATACGAGCAGTACTTC
>18|TRBJ2-6|.|.|TRBV19
CASSIGAALTTGANVLTF
TGTGCCAGTAGTATTGGGGCCGCGCTCACAACTGGGGCCAACGTCCTGACTTTC
>16|TRBJ2-3|.|TRBD2|TRBV6-2/TRBV6-3
CASSFSGGAMTDTQYF
TGTGCCAGCAGCTTCTCCGGGGGGGCAATGACAGATACGCAGTATTTT
>14|TRBJ1-6|.|.|TRBV6-2/TRBV6-3
CASSPPGHHSPLHF
TGTGCCAGCAGCCCCCCGGGACATCATTCACCCCTCCACTTT
>14|TRBJ2-6|.|.|TRBV29-1
CSATGISGANVLTF
TGCAGCGCCACAGGGATTTCTGGGGCCAACGTCCTGACTTTC
>15|TRBJ1-2|.|TRBD1|TRBV5-4
CASSPGGTGVFGYTF
TGTGCCAGCAGCCCTGGAGGGACAGGGGTTTTCGGCTACACCTTC
>15|TRBJ1-6|.|.|TRBV9
CASSLGSSYNSPLHF
TGTGCCAGCAGTTTGGGGAGCTCCTATAATTCACCCCTCCACTTT
>12|TRBJ1-6|.|.|TRBV6-2/TRBV6-3
CASSQIQAPLHF
TGTGCCAGCAGCCAGATCCAGGCACCCCTCCACTTT
>14|TRBJ1-2|.|.|TRBV5-4
CASSLTRTADGYTF
TGTGCCAGCAGCTTAACGCGGACAGCCGATGGCTACACCTTC
>15|TRBJ1-3|.|.|TRBV10-3
CAISDRARSGNTIYF
TGTGCCATCAGTGACAGGGCGCGCTCTGGAAACACCATATATTTT
>16|TRBJ2-7|.|TRBD1|TRBV7-2
CASRPYAGTGPYEQYF
TGTGCCAGCAGGCCCTATGCCGGGACAGGGCCCTACGAGCAGTACTTC
>16|TRBJ2-7|once|TRBD1|TRBV11-1
CASSPWGQGSSYEQYF
TGTGCCAGCAGCCCGTGGGGACAGGGAAGCTCCTACGAGCAGTACTTC
>13|TRBJ1-2|.|.|TRBV15
CATSRPGLYGYTF
TGTGCCACCAGCAGACCAGGATTGTATGGCTACACCTTC
>13|TRBJ2-1|.|.|TRBV19
CASSINGYNEQFF
TGTGCCAGTAGTATTAACGGCTACAATGAGCAGTTCTTC
>14|TRBJ2-5|once|.|TRBV29-1
CSVGISSSGETQYF
TGCAGCGTTGGAATTAGCTCCTCCGGAGAGACCCAGTACTTC
>14|TRBJ1-1|.|TRBD1|TRBV6-1
CASSEDRGDTEAFF
TGTGCCAGCAGTGAAGACAGGGGAGACACTGAAGCTTTCTTT
>15|TRBJ1-6|.|.|TRBV7-9
CASSSPPGSDSPLHF
TGTGCCAGCAGCTCCCCCCCAGGGTCTGATTCACCCCTCCACTTT
>17|TRBJ2-3|.|TRBD2|TRBV7-3
CASSALPSGGALDTQYF
TGTGCCAGCAGCGCGTTGCCTAGCGGGGGGGCTCTAGATACGCAGTATTTT
>14|TRBJ2-2|.|.|TRBV5-1
CASSLALYSGELFF
TGCGCCAGCAGCTTGGCCTTGTATTCCGGGGAGCTGTTTTTT
>14|TRBJ1-5|.|.|TRBV5-1
CASSFGAGNQPQHF
TGCGCCAGCAGCTTTGGGGCCGGTAATCAGCCCCAGCATTTT
>16|TRBJ2-1|.|.|TRBV4-1
CASSPREAVAYNEQFF
TGCGCCAGCAGCCCAAGGGAGGCGGTTGCCTACAATGAGCAGTTCTTC
>14|TRBJ2-5|.|.|TRBV7-2
CASSRTQGPETQYF
TGTGCCAGCAGCAGAACACAGGGTCCGGAGACCCAGTACTTC
>16|TRBJ2-5|.|TRBD2|TRBV3-1/TRBV3-2
CASSTPTSGGTETQYF
TGTGCCAGCAGCACCCCGACTAGCGGGGGGACAGAGACCCAGTACTTC
>14|TRBJ1-3|.|TRBD1|TRBV20-1
CSAGGQGVGNTIYF
TGCAGTGCTGGTGGGCAGGGGGTCGGAAACACCATATATTTT
>16|TRBJ1-4|.|TRBD1|TRBV5-1
CASSFIPGQGNEKLFF
TGCGCCAGCAGCTTTATACCGGGACAGGGTAATGAAAAACTGTTTTTT
>14|TRBJ1-2|.|TRBD1|TRBV10-3
CAAQPGQGQGGYTF
TGTGCCGCTCAACCGGGACAGGGGCAAGGTGGCTACACCTTC